One and the same sample provided the 6 T cell receptor beta chains below, sequenced in a study of OX40 agonist ivuxolimab in advanced cancers. Produced via immunoSEQ multiplex PCR; TCRdb's table is partial and in-frame only. The repertoire holds around 55,000 clones, with around 89% as singletons. This sample comprised CD4+ or CD8+ T cells sorted from blood, obtained in a trial of the OX40 agonist ivuxolimab. Every receptor here comes from an adult with an advanced solid tumor such as melanoma, head and neck, liver or kidney cancer.

V usage is TRBV5-1 and J usage is TRBJ2-7; TRBD1 matches at 8 bases. The CDR3 totals 16 residues. The V and J ends lost 0 bases and 6 bases, in that order; junction bases with no gene match: 11. Germline V gene data show CDR1 as SGHRS and CDR2 as YFSETQ. In DNA, the CDR3 is TGCGCCAGCAGCTTGGCGGGACAGGTCCACCCGGCCGAGCAGTACTTC. This sequence encodes CASSLAGQVHPAEQYF.

The V and J genes are TRBV28 and TRBJ2-7; D tentatively reads TRBD1 or TRBD2 (5 bases each). From germline, CDR1 is MDHEN and CDR2 SYDVKM. V was cut by 5 bases and J by 4 bases, with 15 bases left in between. The CDR3 has 14 amino acids. CDR3 region: CASSTRDGTYEQYF. The CDR3 bases are TGTGCCAGCAGTACACGGGACGGAACTTACGAGCAGTACTTC.

The chain employs TRBV7-9 and TRBJ1-1; TRBD1 aligns across 7 bases. The CDR3 spans 14 residues. Per germline, CDR1 SEHNR and CDR2 FQNEAQ (reference sequence). Unmatched junction bases numbered 11, after V lost 5 bases and J lost 8 bases. In DNA, the CDR3 is TGTGCCAGCAGCCCTAGGACAGGATCGATAGAAGCTTTCTTT. The encoded protein is CASSPRTGSIEAFF.

The J gene is TRBJ2-7, the V gene TRBV4-1; 10 bases align to TRBD2. Losses at the gene ends were 3 bases for V and 2 bases for J; bases not matched to a gene: 7. Germline CDR1 is MGHRA and CDR2 is YSYEKL. The length of the CDR3 is 16 residues. The chain's CDR3 is CASSHGSGRGTYEQYF. DNA for the CDR3: TGCGCCAGCAGCCACGGGAGCGGGAGGGGAACCTACGAGCAGTACTTC.

The chain is built from TRBV7-2 and TRBJ2-1; 7 bases are a match to TRBD1. Germline V gene sequence: CDR1 SGHTA, CDR2 FQGNSA. V shed 3 bases, J shed 10 bases, and the junction held 9 bases outside the gene matches. The CDR3 extends over 14 amino acids. The CDR3 region has the DNA TGTGCCAGCAGCTTGTCAGGGGGTTTATGGGAGCAGTTCTTC. Encoded protein: CASSLSGGLWEQFF.

The rearrangement links TRBV28 to TRBJ1-2, with D hard to call. CDR3 length: 13 residues. The V end was cut by 4 bases, the J end by 4 bases, with 10 bases between. The germline V gene encodes CDR1 MDHEN and CDR2 SYDVKM. CDR3 nucleotide sequence: TGTGCCAGCAGTTCCCCCCGTCTCTATGGCTACACCTTC. Amino acid sequence: CASSSPRLYGYTF.